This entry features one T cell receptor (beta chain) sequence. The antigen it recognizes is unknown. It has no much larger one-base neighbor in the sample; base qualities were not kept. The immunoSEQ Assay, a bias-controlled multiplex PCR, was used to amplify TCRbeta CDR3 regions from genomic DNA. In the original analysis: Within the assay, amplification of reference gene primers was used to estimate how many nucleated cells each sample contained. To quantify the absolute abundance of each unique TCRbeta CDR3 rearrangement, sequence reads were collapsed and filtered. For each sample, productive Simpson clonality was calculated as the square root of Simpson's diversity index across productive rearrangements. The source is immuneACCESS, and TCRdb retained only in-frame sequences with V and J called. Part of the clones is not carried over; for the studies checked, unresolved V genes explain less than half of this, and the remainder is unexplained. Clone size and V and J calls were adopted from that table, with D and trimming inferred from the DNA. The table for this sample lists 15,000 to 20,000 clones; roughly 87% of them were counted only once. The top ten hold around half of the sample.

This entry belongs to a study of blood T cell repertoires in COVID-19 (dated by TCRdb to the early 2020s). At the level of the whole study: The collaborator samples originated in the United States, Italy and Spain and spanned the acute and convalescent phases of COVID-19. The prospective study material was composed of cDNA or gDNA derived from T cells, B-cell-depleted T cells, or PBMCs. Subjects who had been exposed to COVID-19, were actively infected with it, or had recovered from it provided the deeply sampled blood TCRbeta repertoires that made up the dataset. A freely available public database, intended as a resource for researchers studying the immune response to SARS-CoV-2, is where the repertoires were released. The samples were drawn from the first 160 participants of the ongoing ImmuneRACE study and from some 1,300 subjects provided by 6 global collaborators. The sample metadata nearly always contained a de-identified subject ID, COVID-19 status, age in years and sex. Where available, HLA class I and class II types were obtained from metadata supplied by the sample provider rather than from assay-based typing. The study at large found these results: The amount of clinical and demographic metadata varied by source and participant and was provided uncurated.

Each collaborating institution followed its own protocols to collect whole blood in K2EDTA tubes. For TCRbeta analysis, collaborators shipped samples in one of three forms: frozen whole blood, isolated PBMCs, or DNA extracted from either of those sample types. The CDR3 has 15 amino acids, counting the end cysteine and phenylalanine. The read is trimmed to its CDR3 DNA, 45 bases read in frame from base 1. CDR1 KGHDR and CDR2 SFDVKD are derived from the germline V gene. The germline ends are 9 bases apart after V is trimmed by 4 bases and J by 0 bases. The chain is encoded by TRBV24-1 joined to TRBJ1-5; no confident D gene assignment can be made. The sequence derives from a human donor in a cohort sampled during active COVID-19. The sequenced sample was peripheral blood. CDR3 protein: CATSDHRPSNQPQHF. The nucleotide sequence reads TGTGCCACCAGTGACCACAGACCTAGCAATCAGCCCCAGCATTTT.